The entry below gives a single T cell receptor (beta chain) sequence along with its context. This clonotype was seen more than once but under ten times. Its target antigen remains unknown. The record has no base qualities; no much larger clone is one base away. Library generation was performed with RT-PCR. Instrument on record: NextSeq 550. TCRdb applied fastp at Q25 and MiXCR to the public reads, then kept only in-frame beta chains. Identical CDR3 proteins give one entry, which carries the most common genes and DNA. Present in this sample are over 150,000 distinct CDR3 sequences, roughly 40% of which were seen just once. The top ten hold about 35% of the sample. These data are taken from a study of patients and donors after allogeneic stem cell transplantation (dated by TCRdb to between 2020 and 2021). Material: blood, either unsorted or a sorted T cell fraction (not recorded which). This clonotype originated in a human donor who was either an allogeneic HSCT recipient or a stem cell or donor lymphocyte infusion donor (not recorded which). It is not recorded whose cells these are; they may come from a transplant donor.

The CDR3 reads as follows: CASSYLGKGNEQFF. The DNA reads TGTGCCAGCAGTTACCTAGGAAAGGGGAATGAGCAGTTCTTC. The chain couples TRBV6-5 to TRBJ2-1; the best D guess is TRBD1, with 5 bases matching. The germline V gene supplies CDR1 MNHEY and CDR2 SVGAGI. Relative to germline, V is 2 bases shorter and J is 7 bases shorter, with 12 bases between their ends. Measured from the cysteine to the phenylalanine, the CDR3 is 14 residues long. CDR3 DNA is the only sequence kept; it has 42 bases, read in frame from the first base.